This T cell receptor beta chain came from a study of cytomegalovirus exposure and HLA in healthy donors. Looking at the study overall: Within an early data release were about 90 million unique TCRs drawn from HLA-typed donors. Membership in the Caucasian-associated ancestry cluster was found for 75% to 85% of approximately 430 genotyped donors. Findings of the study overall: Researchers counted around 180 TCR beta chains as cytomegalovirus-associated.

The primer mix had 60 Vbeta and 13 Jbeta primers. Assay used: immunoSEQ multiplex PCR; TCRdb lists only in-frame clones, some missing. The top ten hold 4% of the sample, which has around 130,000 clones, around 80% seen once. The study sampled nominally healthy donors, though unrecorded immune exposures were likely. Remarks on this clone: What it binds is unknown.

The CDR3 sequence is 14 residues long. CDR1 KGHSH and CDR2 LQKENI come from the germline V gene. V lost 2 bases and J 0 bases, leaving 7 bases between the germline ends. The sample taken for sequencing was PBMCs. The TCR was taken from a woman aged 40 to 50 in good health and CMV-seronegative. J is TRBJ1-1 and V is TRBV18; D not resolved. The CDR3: CASSPARMNTEAFF. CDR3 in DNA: TGTGCCAGCTCACCAGCGAGGATGAACACTGAAGCTTTCTTT.